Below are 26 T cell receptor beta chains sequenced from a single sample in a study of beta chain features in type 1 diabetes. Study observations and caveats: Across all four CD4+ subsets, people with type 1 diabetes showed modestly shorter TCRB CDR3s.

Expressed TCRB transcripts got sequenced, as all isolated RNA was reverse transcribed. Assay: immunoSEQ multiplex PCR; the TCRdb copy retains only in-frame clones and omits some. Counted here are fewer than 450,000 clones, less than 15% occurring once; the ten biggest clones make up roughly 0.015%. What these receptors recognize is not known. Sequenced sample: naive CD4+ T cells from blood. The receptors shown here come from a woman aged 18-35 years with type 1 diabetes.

CDR3 residues: CSASDRARAYEQYV. In nucleotides, the CDR3 is TGCAGCGCCTCGGACAGGGCGAGGGCCTACGAGCAGTACGTC. The gene calls are TRBV29-1 and TRBJ2-7; 8 nucleotides line up with TRBD1. Germline loops: CDR1 SQVTM, CDR2 ANQGSEA. Trimming took 7 bases from V and 2 from J; bases not matched to a gene: 10. This CDR3 contains 14 residues.

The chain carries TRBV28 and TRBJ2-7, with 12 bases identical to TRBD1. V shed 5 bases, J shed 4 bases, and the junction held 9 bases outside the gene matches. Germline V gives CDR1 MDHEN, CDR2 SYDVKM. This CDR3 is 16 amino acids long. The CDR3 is CASSSGTGGFIYEQYV. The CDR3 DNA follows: TGTGCCAGCAGTAGCGGGACAGGGGGCTTTATATACGAGCAGTACGTC.

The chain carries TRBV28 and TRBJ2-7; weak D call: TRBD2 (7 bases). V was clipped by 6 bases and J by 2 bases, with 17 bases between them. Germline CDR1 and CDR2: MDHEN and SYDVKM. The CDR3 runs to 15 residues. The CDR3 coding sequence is TGTGCCAGCAGCCAAGGGGGACTACAGACCTACGAGCAGTACTTC. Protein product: CASSQGGLQTYEQYF.

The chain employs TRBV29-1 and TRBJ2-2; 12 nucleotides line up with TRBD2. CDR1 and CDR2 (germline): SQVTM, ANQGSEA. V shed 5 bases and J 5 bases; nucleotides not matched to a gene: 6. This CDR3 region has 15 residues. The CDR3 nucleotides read TGCAGCGTTCGTAAGCTAGCGGGAGGGACCGGGGAGCTGTTTTTT. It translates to CSVRKLAGGTGELFF.

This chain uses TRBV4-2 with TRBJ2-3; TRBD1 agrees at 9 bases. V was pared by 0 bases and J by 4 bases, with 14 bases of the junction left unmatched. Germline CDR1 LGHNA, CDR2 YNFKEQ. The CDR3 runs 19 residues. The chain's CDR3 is CASSQEPQQGAGMSDTQYF. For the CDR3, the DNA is TGTGCCAGCAGCCAAGAACCCCAACAGGGGGCCGGGATGTCAGATACGCAGTATTTT.

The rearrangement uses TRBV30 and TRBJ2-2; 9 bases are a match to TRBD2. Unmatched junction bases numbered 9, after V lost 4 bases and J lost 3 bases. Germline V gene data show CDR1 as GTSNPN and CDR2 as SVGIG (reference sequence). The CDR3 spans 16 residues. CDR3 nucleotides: TGTGCCTGGAACGGGGTAGCGGGAGCTTACACCGGGGAGCTGTTTTTT. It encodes CAWNGVAGAYTGELFF.

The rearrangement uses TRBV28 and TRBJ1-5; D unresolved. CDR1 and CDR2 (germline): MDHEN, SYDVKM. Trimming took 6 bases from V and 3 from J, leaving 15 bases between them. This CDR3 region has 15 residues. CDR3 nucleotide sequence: TGTGCCAGCAGCCCCGCAGGAGGTCACAATCAGCCCCAGCATTTT. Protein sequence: CASSPAGGHNQPQHF.

The CDR3 loop reads CASSLEAQFTDTQYF. CDR3 in DNA: TGTGCCAGCAGCTTAGAAGCGCAGTTCACAGATACGCAGTATTTT. The chain is built from TRBV7-2 and TRBJ2-3, with D unresolved. The CDR3 extends over 15 amino acids. Trimming pared 1 base from V and 2 bases from J, leaving 10 bases between. CDR1 SGHTA and CDR2 FQGNSA come from the germline V gene.

CDR3 sequence: CASSLALQGAGANVLTF. CDR3 coding DNA: TGTGCCAGCAGCTTGGCACTACAGGGGGCTGGGGCCAACGTCCTGACTTTC. The genes are TRBV5-4 and TRBJ2-6, with 8 bases matching TRBD1. This CDR3 is built from 17 residues. J gave up 2 bases and V 0 bases, and 4 bases lay outside the gene matches. Per germline, CDR1 SGHNT and CDR2 YYREEE (reference sequence).

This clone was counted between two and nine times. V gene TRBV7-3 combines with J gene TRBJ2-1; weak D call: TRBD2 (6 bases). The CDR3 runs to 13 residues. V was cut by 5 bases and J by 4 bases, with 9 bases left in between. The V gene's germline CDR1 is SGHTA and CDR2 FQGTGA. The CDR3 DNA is TGTGCCAGCAGCCGCCGGGGGTACAATGAGCAGTTCTTC. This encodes CASSRRGYNEQFF.

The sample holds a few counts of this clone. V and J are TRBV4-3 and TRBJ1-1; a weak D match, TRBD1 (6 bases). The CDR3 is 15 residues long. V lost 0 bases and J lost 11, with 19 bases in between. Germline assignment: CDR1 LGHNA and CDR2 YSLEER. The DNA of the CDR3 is TGCGCCAGCAGCCAAGATATCGTAGGGGGTGCTCGGGCTTTCTTT. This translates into CASSQDIVGGARAFF.

The CDR3 region is CASSVGQHYEQYF. The DNA for the CDR3 is TGTGCCAGCAGCGTGGGACAGCACTACGAGCAGTACTTC. This chain joins TRBV5-4 and TRBJ2-7; TRBD1 agrees at 7 bases. V gave up 4 bases and J gave up 3 bases; unmatched junction bases: 4. CDR3 size: 13 residues. In germline, CDR1 is SGHNT, CDR2 YYREEE (reference sequence).

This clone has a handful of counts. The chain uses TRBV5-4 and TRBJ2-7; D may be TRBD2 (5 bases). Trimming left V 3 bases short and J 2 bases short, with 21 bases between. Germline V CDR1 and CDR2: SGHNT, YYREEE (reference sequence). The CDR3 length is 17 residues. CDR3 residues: CASSSRLVATSAYEQYF. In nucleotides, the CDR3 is TGTGCCAGCAGCTCCAGGCTAGTAGCGACGTCGGCCTACGAGCAGTACTTC.

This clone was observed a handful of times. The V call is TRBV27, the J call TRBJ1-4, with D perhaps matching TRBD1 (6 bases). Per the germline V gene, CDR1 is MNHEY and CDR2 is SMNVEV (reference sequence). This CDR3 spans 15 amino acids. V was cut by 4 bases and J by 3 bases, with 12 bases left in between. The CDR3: CASSSRGRANEKLFF. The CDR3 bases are TGTGCCAGCAGTTCGCGGGGGCGGGCTAATGAAAAACTGTTTTTT.

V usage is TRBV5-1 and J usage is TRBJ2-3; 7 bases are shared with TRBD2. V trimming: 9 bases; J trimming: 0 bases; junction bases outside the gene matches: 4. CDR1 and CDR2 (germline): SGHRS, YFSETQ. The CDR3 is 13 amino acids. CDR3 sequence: CATGLESTDTQYF. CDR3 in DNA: TGCGCCACCGGACTAGAAAGCACAGATACGCAGTATTTT.

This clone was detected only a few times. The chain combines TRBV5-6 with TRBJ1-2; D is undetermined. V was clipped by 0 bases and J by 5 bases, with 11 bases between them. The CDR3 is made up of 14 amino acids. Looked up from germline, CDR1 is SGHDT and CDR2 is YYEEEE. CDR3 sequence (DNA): TGTGCCAGCAGCTTGGAGCGTCTCAGTTATGGCTACACCTTC. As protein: CASSLERLSYGYTF.

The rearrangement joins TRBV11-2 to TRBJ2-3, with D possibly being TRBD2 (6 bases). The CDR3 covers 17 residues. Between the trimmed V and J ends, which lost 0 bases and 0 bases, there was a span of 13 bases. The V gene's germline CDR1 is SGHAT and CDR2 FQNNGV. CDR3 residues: CASSLDLASVSTDTQYF. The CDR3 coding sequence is TGTGCCAGCAGCTTAGATCTTGCTAGCGTAAGCACAGATACGCAGTATTTT.

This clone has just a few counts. The CDR3 DNA reads as TGTGCCAGCAGCTTAGCTAGCGGGAGGTCTCGTGAGCAGTTCTTC. This codes for CASSLASGRSREQFF. The chain uses TRBV7-2 and TRBJ2-1, with 10 bases matching TRBD2. The CDR3 has 15 residues. The germline gives CDR1 SGHTA, CDR2 FQGNSA. J was trimmed by 9 bases and V by 0 bases; bases with no gene match: 5.

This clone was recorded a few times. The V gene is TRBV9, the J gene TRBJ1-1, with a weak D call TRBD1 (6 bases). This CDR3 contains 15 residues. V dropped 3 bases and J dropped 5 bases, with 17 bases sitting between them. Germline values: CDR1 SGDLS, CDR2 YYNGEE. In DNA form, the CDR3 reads TGTGCCAGCAGCGGGACAGACCTCCCTAATACTGAAGCTTTCTTT. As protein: CASSGTDLPNTEAFF.

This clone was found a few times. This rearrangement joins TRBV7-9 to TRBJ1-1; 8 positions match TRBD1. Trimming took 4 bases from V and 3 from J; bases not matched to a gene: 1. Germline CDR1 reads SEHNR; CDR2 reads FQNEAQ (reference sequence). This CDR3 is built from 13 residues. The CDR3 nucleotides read TGTGCCAGCAGCTCGGACAGGGACACTGAAGCTTTCTTT. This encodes CASSSDRDTEAFF. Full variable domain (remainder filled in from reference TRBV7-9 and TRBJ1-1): DTGVSQNPRHKITKRGQNVTFRCDPISEHNRLYWYRQTLGQGPEFLTYFQNEAQLEKSRLLSDRFSAERPKGSFSTLEIQRTEQGDSAMYLCASSSDRDTEAFFGQGTRLTVV.

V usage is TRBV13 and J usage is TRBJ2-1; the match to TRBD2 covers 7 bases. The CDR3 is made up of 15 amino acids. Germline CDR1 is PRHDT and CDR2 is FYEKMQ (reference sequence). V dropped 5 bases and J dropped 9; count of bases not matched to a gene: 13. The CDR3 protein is CASSPRSREWGEQFF. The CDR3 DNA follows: TGTGCCAGCAGCCCTCGGTCGCGGGAGTGGGGTGAGCAGTTCTTC. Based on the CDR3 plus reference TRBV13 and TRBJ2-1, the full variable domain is AAGVIQSPRHLIKEKRETATLKCYPIPRHDTVYWYQQGPGQDPQFLISFYEKMQSDKGSIPDRFSAQQFSDYHSELNMSSLELGDSALYFCASSPRSREWGEQFFGPGTRLTVL.

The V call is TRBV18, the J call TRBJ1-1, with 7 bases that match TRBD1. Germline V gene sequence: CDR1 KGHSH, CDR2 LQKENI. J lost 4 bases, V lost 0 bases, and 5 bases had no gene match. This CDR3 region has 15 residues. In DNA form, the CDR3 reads TGTGCCAGCTCACCACCGGCGACAGGGTCCACTGAAGCTTTCTTT. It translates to CASSPPATGSTEAFF.

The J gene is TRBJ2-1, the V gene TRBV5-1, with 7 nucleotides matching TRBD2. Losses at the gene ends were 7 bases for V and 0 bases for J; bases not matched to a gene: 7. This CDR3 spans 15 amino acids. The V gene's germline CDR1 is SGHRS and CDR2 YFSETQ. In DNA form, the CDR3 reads TGCGCCAGCGGGGGTTTAGCGGGCTCCTACAATGAGCAGTTCTTC. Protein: CASGGLAGSYNEQFF.

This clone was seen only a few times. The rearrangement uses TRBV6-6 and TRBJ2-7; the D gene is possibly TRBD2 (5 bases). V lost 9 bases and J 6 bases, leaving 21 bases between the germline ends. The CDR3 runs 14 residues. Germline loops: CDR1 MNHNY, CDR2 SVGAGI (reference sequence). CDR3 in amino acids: CASSPNQRTFEQYF. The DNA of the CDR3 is TGTGCCAGTTCCCCCAACCAGCGGACCTTCGAGCAGTACTTC.

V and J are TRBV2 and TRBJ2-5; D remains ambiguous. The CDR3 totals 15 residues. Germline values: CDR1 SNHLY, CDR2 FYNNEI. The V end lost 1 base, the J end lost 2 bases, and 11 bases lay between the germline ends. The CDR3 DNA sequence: TGTGCCAGCAGTGAAGTTCTGGCAAAGCAAGAGACCCAGTACTTC. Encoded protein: CASSEVLAKQETQYF.

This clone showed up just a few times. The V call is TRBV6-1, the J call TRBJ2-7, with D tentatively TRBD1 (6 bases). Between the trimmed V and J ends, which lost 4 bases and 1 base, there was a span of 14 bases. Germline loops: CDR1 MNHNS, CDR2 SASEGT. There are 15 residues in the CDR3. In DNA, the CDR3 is TGTGCCAGCAGTGCAACAGGGATACGATCCTACGAGCAGTACTTC. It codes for CASSATGIRSYEQYF.